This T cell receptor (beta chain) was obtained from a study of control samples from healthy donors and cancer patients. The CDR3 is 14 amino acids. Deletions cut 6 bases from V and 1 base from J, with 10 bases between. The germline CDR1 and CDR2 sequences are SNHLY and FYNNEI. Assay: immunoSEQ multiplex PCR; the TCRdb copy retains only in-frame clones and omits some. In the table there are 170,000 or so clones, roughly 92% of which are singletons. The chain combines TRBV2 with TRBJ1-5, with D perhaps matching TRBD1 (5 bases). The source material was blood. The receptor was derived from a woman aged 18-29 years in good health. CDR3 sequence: CASRGRGSNQPQHF. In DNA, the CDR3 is TGTGCCAGCAGGGGAAGGGGAAGCAATCAGCCCCAGCATTTT.